Each of the 12 T cell receptor beta chains below was sequenced from the same sample in a study of radiotherapy plus CTLA-4 blockade in lung cancer. The data were produced by immunoSEQ multiplex PCR, yet TCRdb's version contains in-frame clones alone and is incomplete. The data hold tens of thousands of clones, with approximately 86% observed a single time. The sequenced sample was peripheral blood, obtained from a patient treated with radiotherapy plus ipilimumab. All receptors derive from a human donor with non-small cell lung cancer who had stable disease on radiotherapy plus ipilimumab.

In nucleotides, the CDR3 is TGTGCCAGCAGCCTTTCAGGGAACTACGAGCAGTACTTC. Translation gives CASSLSGNYEQYF. The genes are TRBV5-4 and TRBJ2-7, with D possibly being TRBD1 (5 bases). In germline, CDR1 is SGHNT, CDR2 YYREEE (reference sequence). V lost 4 bases to trimming and J lost 3 bases, with 11 bases between them. The CDR3 sequence is 13 residues long.

In this sample, this clone turned up once. This chain uses TRBV27 with TRBJ2-5, with a tentative D call TRBD2 (5 bases). Germline values: CDR1 MNHEY, CDR2 SMNVEV (reference sequence). This CDR3 spans 13 amino acids. The V end lost 6 bases, the J end lost 1 base, and 9 bases lay between the germline ends. CDR3 sequence: CASRGVVQETQYF. The DNA of the CDR3 is TGTGCCAGCAGGGGAGTAGTCCAAGAGACCCAGTACTTC.

This rearrangement joins TRBV30 to TRBJ2-1; TRBD1 matches at 7 bases. Germline lookup yields CDR1 GTSNPN and CDR2 SVGIG (reference sequence). The V segment lost 4 bases and the J segment 4 bases; nucleotides outside the gene matches: 7. The CDR3 covers 14 residues. CDR3 in DNA: TGTGCCTGGATGTGGGGGACAGCTTACAATGAGCAGTTCTTC. Encoded protein: CAWMWGTAYNEQFF. Based on the CDR3 plus reference TRBV30 and TRBJ2-1, the full variable domain is SQTIHQWPATLVQPVGSPLSLECTVEGTSNPNLYWYRQAAGRGLQLLFYSVGIGQISSEVPQNLSASRPQDRQFILSSKKLLLSDSGFYLCAWMWGTAYNEQFFGPGTRLTVL.

The genes are TRBV28 and TRBJ1-5; possibly TRBD1 for D (5 bases). This CDR3 region has 14 residues. The germline V gene encodes CDR1 MDHEN and CDR2 SYDVKM. Deletions cut 7 bases from V and 0 bases from J, with 10 bases between. The CDR3, as DNA: TGTGCCAGCACTAGGGACCGTAGCAATCAGCCCCAGCATTTT. It translates to CASTRDRSNQPQHF.

The rearrangement uses TRBV7-9 and TRBJ1-4; D is undetermined. CDR3 size: 13 residues. V was pared by 8 bases and J by 9 bases, with 16 bases between. Per germline, CDR1 SEHNR and CDR2 FQNEAQ (reference sequence). The CDR3 spells CASSGERRKKLFF. The CDR3 DNA reads TGTGCCAGCTCCGGGGAACGCCGCAAAAAACTGTTTTTT.

This clone came up once. The gene calls are TRBV4-1 and TRBJ2-7; possibly TRBD2 for D (5 bases). V was pared by 4 bases and J by 7 bases, with 17 bases between. This CDR3 region has 14 residues. Germline CDR1 MGHRA, CDR2 YSYEKL. DNA for the CDR3: TGCGCCAGCAGCCCCTACCCTCGGGAAAGGGAGCAGTACTTC. This codes for CASSPYPREREQYF.

The V gene is TRBV27, the J gene TRBJ1-1, with 9 positions matching TRBD1. Looked up from germline, CDR1 is MNHEY and CDR2 is SMNVEV (reference sequence). V was clipped by 5 bases and J by 3 bases; unmatched bases: 10. The length of the CDR3 is 16 residues. The CDR3 sequence: CASSPAGTGWDTEAFF. The CDR3 DNA follows: TGTGCCAGCAGTCCCGCCGGGACAGGGTGGGACACTGAAGCTTTCTTT.

This sequence joins TRBV6-1 and TRBJ2-7, with 7 bases that match TRBD1. CDR3 length: 12 amino acids. CDR1 is MNHNS, CDR2 SASEGT, per germline. With 5 bases clipped from V and 6 bases from J, the junction kept 4 bases outside the gene matches. For the CDR3, the DNA is TGTGCCAGCAGTCTATCAGGGGGCGAGCAGTACTTC. This codes for CASSLSGGEQYF.

Here the CDR3 reads CASSIMDNEKLFF. CDR3 bases: TGTGCCAGTAGTATTATGGATAATGAAAAACTGTTTTTT. V usage is TRBV19 and J usage is TRBJ1-4; D is undetermined. The V gene's germline CDR1 is LNHDA and CDR2 SQIVND (reference sequence). The CDR3 has 13 residues. Trimming took 3 bases from V and 4 from J, leaving 6 bases between them.

The V gene is TRBV19, the J gene TRBJ2-1; the D gene is possibly TRBD2 (6 bases). Trimming cost V 4 bases and J 4 bases, with 14 bases left between them. Germline assignment: CDR1 LNHDA and CDR2 SQIVND (reference sequence). The CDR3 has 15 amino acids. CDR3 in amino acids: CASSSSAGPYNEQFF. The DNA of the CDR3 is TGTGCCAGTAGTAGCTCGGCGGGGCCATACAATGAGCAGTTCTTC.

The chain is built from TRBV29-1 and TRBJ2-1, with TRBD2 matching over 14 bases. The CDR3 has 13 amino acids. CDR1 SQVTM and CDR2 ANQGSEA come from the germline V gene. CDR3 loop: CRVGLAGVGEQFF. CDR3 coding DNA: TGCAGGGTGGGACTAGCGGGGGTGGGGGAGCAGTTCTTC.

The V call is TRBV29-1, the J call TRBJ2-6, with 7 bases matching TRBD1. The CDR3 runs to 14 residues. J lost 0 bases, V lost 5 bases, and 1 base had no gene match. Germline V gene sequence: CDR1 SQVTM, CDR2 ANQGSEA. Written as DNA, the CDR3 is TGCAGCGTTTCAGGGGGCTCTGGGGCCAACGTCCTGACTTTC. Translated, it gives CSVSGGSGANVLTF.